This T cell receptor (beta chain) comes out of a study of T cell clusters in autoimmune cytopenias. About this clonotype: Its specificity is unknown.

TRB amplification used 250 ng of peripheral blood genomic DNA. Multiplex touch-down PCR amplified TRB using TRB-A and TRB-B pools in one tube. TCRdb re-called the multiplex PCR reads; one entry per CDR3 protein, DNA not given. There are 12,000 or so distinct CDR3 sequences in the sample, with over 2.5% held by the top ten. Study-wide results and caveats: Functional roles of the in silico T cell clusters still await experimental validation. TRB repertoire shifts in secondary cytopenia and chronic lymphocytic leukemia mostly reflected lymphoma, not autoimmunity. A dominant lymphoma-associated repertoire apparently masked the cluster-lack signature in secondary cytopenia versus chronic lymphocytic leukemia. Physiological T cell clusters of healthy donors were apparently absent in primary autoimmune cytopenia patients.

This CDR3 has 12 amino acids. Sequences were obtained from peripheral blood. The sequence was obtained from a human donor with an autoimmune cytopenia or autoimmune hepatitis (not recorded which). The chain is built from TRBV12-3 or TRBV12-4 and TRBJ1-2. CDR3 in amino acids: CASSLVSGGYTF.